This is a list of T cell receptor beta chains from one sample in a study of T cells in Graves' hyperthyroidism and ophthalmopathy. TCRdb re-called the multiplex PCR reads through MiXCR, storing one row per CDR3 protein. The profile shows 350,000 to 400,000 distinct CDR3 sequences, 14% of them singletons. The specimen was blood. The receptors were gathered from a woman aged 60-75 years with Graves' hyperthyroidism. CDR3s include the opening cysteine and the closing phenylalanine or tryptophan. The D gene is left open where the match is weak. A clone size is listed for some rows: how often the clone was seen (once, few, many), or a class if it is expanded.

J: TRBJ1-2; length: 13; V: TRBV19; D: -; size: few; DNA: TGTGCCAGTAGTAAGGAGGGGAGCTATGGCTACACCTTC; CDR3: CASSKEGSYGYTF
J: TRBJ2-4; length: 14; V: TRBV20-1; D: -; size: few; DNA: TGCAGTGCTGCATACCAGGGCGTTTTAAACATTCAGTACTTC; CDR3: CSAAYQGVLNIQYF
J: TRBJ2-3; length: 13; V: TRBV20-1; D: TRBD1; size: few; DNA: TGCAGTGCCTTGACAGGGGGCACAGATACGCAGTATTTT; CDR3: CSALTGGTDTQYF
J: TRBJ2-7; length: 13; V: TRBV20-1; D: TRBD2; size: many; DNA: TGCAGTGCCCAGGGACTACGTCCCGACGAGCAGTACTTC; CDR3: CSAQGLRPDEQYF
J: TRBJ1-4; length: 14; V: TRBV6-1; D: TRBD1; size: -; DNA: TGTGCCAGCAGTAGTACCGGGACAGGTGAAAAACTGTTTTTT; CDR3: CASSSTGTGEKLFF
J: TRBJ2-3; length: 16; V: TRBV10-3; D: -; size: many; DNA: TGTGCCATCAGTGAGTATAAAGCCGGTAGCACAGATACGCAGTATTTT; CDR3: CAISEYKAGSTDTQYF
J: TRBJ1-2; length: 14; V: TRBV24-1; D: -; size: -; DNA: TGTGCCACCAGTGACCACCGGACGGACTATGGCTACACCTTC; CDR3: CATSDHRTDYGYTF
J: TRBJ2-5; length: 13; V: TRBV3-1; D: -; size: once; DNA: TGTGCCAGCAGCCCCAATCAGGTTGGGACCCAGTACTTC; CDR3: CASSPNQVGTQYF
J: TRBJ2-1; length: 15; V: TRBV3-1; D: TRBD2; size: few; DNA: TGTGCCAGCAGCCAAGATCTGGGACTAGCGAATGAGCAGTTCTTC; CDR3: CASSQDLGLANEQFF
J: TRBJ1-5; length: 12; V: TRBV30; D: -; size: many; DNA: TGTGCCTGGACCGGTCAGGGTCAGCCCCAGCATTTT; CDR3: CAWTGQGQPQHF
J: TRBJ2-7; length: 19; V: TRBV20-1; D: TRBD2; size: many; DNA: TGCAGTGCAACCAGCCTGGGACTAGCGGGAAATCTTTTTATGGACGAGCAGTACTTC; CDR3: CSATSLGLAGNLFMDEQYF
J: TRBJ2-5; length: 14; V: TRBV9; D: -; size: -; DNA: TGTGCCAGCAGCGTAGGGGGCAGATGGGAGACCCAGTACTTC; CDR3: CASSVGGRWETQYF
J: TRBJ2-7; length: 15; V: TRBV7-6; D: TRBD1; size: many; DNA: TGTGCCAGCAGCTCCAGGACAGGGGTAGCGTCCGAGCAGTACTTC; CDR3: CASSSRTGVASEQYF
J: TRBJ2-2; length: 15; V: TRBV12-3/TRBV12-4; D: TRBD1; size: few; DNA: TGTGCCAGCAGTTTTGGGACAGGGGTCACCGGGGAGCTGTTTTTT; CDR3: CASSFGTGVTGELFF
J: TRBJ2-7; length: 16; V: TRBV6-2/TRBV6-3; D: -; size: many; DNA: TGTGCCAGCAGTTACTCACTTGGACAGCCGGGGATCGAGCAGTACTTC; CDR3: CASSYSLGQPGIEQYF
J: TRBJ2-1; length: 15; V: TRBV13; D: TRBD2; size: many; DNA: TGTGCCAGCAGCCCGCGACTAGCGGGGGGGGATGAGCAGTTCTTC; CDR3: CASSPRLAGGDEQFF
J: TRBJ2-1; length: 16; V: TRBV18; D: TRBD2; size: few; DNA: TGTGCCAGCTCACCAAGGGTTGAACTAGCGGCCCCTGGGCAGTTCTTC; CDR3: CASSPRVELAAPGQFF
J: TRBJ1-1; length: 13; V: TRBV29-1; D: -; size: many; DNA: TGCAGCGTGACAAGGGGGATGAACACTGAAGCTTTCTTT; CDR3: CSVTRGMNTEAFF
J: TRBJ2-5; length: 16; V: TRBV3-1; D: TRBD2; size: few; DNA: TGTGCCAGCAGCCAAGATAGCGGGAGGGTAGGCGAGACCCAGTACTTC; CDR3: CASSQDSGRVGETQYF
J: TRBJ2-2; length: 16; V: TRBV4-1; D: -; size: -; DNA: TGCGCCAGCAGCCCGCGTGGGCAGGGGAACACCGGGGAGCTGTTTTTT; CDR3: CASSPRGQGNTGELFF
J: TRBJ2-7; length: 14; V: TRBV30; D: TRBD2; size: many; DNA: TGTGCCTGGAGACCTAGCGGGAGCTCCTACGAGCAGTACTTC; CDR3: CAWRPSGSSYEQYF
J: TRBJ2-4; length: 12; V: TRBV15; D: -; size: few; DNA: TGTGCCACCACTGGGATCCAAAACATTCAGTACTTC; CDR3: CATTGIQNIQYF
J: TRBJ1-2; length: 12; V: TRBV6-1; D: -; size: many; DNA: TGTGCCAGCACTGACGGATCCTATGGCTACACCTTC; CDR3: CASTDGSYGYTF
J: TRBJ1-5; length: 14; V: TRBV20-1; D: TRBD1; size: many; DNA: TGCAGTGCTACCCCCGGGACAGGGTTTCAGCCCCAGCATTTT; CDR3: CSATPGTGFQPQHF
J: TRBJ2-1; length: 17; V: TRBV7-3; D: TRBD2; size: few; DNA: TGTGCCAGCAGCTCTATGGGGATAGCGGGACGCGACAATGAGCAGTTCTTC; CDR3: CASSSMGIAGRDNEQFF